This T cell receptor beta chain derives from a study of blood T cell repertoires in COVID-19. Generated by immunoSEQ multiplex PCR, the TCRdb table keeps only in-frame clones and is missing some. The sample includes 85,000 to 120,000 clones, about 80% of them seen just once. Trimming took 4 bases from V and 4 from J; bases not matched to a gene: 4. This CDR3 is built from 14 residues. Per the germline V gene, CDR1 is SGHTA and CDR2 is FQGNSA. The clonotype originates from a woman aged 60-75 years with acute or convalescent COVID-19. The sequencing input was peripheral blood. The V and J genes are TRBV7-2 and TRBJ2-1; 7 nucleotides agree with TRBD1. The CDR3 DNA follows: TGTGCCAGCAGCTACCGGGACAGTTACAATGAGCAGTTCTTC. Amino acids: CASSYRDSYNEQFF.